These 25 T cell receptor beta chains came from one sample sequenced in a study of blood T cell repertoires in COVID-19. TCRdb's table, derived via immunoSEQ multiplex PCR, lists solely in-frame clones and lacks some. The table has about 100,000 clones, roughly 81% seen once; the top ten hold around 4.8%. The sequencing input was peripheral blood. These receptors were taken from an elderly man with COVID-19, enrolled during active disease.

The table lists this clone with a few counts. CDR3 protein: CASSKDRVRNYGYTF. Written as DNA, the CDR3 is TGTGCCAGCAGCAAGGACAGGGTGAGGAACTATGGCTACACCTTC. The J gene is TRBJ1-2, the V gene TRBV13; 8 nucleotides align to TRBD1. Trimming cost V 5 bases and J 2 bases; bases outside gene matches: 7. In germline, CDR1 is PRHDT, CDR2 FYEKMQ (reference sequence). The CDR3 is 15 amino acids.

The gene calls are TRBV2 and TRBJ2-1; 12 nucleotides line up with TRBD2. Germline CDR1 SNHLY, CDR2 FYNNEI. J was trimmed by 7 bases and V by 3 bases; bases with no gene match: 7. This CDR3 contains 16 residues. The CDR3 nucleotides read TGTGCCAGCAGTGATAGACTAGCGGGAGTAGGAAATGAGCAGTTCTTC. Amino acid sequence: CASSDRLAGVGNEQFF.

V is TRBV7-3 and J is TRBJ2-1; a possible D gene is TRBD1 (6 bases). The CDR3 runs to 13 residues. The germline V and J ends were trimmed by 4 bases and 10 bases, with 14 bases remaining between them. Germline V gives CDR1 SGHTA, CDR2 FQGTGA. CDR3: CASSSSNTGEQFF. The CDR3, as DNA: TGTGCCAGCAGCTCCAGTAATACAGGGGAGCAGTTCTTC.

This chain links TRBV5-1 with TRBJ1-1; a weak D match, TRBD1 (5 bases). This CDR3 is built from 14 residues. CDR1 is SGHRS and CDR2 is YFSETQ in the germline V gene. Trimming removed 6 bases at V and 1 base at J, with 13 bases between. CDR3 in DNA: TGCGCCAGCACCCACGGGGGAGCGAACACTGAAGCTTTCTTT. Its protein is CASTHGGANTEAFF.

The chain uses TRBV25-1 and TRBJ2-3; D unclear. The germline V gene encodes CDR1 MGHDK and CDR2 SYGVNS. This CDR3 has 12 amino acids. V was clipped by 8 bases and J by 9 bases, with 15 bases between them. The DNA for the CDR3 is TGTGCCAGCTCGCACGGTCATTTAACGCAGTATTTT. It codes for CASSHGHLTQYF.

The V gene is TRBV27, the J gene TRBJ2-3; 13 nucleotides line up with TRBD2. J lost 6 bases, V lost 6 bases, and 18 bases had no gene match. Germline V gene lookup returns CDR1 MNHEY and CDR2 SMNVEV (reference sequence). The CDR3 length is 19 residues. The CDR3: CASSPRTSGRVNIVDTQYF. The CDR3 region has the DNA TGTGCCAGCAGCCCCCGTACTAGCGGGAGGGTTAACATCGTGGATACGCAGTATTTT.

The chain combines TRBV12-5 with TRBJ2-3; D may be TRBD2 (5 bases). The CDR3 totals 14 residues. Germline V gene sequence: CDR1 LGHNT, CDR2 FRNRAP. Deletions cut 4 bases from V and 9 bases from J, with 17 bases between. The CDR3 protein is CASGSAGSENTQYF. CDR3 bases: TGTGCTAGTGGTTCGGCCGGTAGCGAAAACACGCAGTATTTT. Using reference TRBV12-5 and TRBJ2-3 for the parts outside the CDR3, the full variable domain is DARVTQTPRHKVTEMGQEVTMRCQPILGHNTVFWYRQTMMQGLELLAYFRNRAPLDDSGMPKDRFSAEMPDATLATLKIQPSEPRDSAVYFCASGSAGSENTQYFGPGTRLTVL.

The V and J genes are TRBV27 and TRBJ1-1, with TRBD1 matching over 7 bases. V gave up 1 base and J gave up 6 bases; unmatched junction bases: 2. CDR3 length equals 13 residues. Germline CDR1 reads MNHEY; CDR2 reads SMNVEV (reference sequence). The CDR3 nucleotides read TGTGCCAGCAGTTTATTAACAGGGGCTGAAGCTTTCTTT. Protein sequence: CASSLLTGAEAFF.

This clone has a count of ten or more. The rearrangement joins TRBV3-1 (or the pseudogene TRBV3-2) to TRBJ2-1, with a weak D call TRBD1 (5 bases). V was clipped by 3 bases and J by 1 base, with 10 bases between them. In germline, CDR1 is LGHDT, CDR2 YNNKEL (reference sequence). The CDR3 consists of 15 residues. This chain's CDR3 is CASSHRDRSYNEQFF. CDR3 bases: TGTGCCAGCAGCCACAGGGATCGATCCTACAATGAGCAGTTCTTC.

There are a few counts of this clone. V usage is TRBV7-9 and J usage is TRBJ1-5; the match to TRBD1 covers 8 bases. The germline gives CDR1 SEHNR, CDR2 FQNEAQ (reference sequence). The CDR3 consists of 16 residues. J was trimmed by 6 bases and V by 2 bases; bases with no gene match: 9. Here the CDR3 DNA reads TGTGCCAGCAGCTTATCCCATAGACAGGGGAGTCAGCCCCAGCATTTT. Translated: CASSLSHRQGSQPQHF.

This chain connects TRBV7-8 to TRBJ1-1, with D unclear. Germline CDR1 is SGHVS and CDR2 is FQNEAQ. Between the trimmed V and J ends, which lost 2 bases and 5 bases, there was a span of 9 bases. The length of the CDR3 is 13 residues. The CDR3 nucleotides read TGTGCCAGCAGCTTACGTACGGGGACTGAAGCTTTCTTT. Translated: CASSLRTGTEAFF.

The gene calls are TRBV5-8 and TRBJ2-2; TRBD1 matches at 8 bases. Germline CDR1 SGHTS, CDR2 YDEGEE. Losses at the gene ends were 4 bases for V and 5 bases for J; bases not matched to a gene: 7. This CDR3 is 15 amino acids long. CDR3: CASSPRQGWTGELFF. In DNA form, the CDR3 reads TGTGCCAGCAGCCCTCGACAGGGGTGGACCGGGGAGCTGTTTTTT.

V is TRBV3-1 (or the pseudogene TRBV3-2) and J is TRBJ2-7, with 10 bases matching TRBD1. Germline-derived CDR1 and CDR2 are LGHDT and YNNKEL (reference sequence). This CDR3 comprises 15 residues. The J segment lost 4 bases and the V segment lost 3 bases, leaving 6 bases of the junction unmatched. CDR3 sequence: CASSHNRDRGYEQYF. Written as DNA, the CDR3 is TGTGCCAGCAGCCACAACCGGGACAGGGGATACGAGCAGTACTTC.

This sequence joins TRBV28 and TRBJ2-4; D unclear. CDR1 MDHEN and CDR2 SYDVKM come from the germline V gene. CDR3 length: 13 amino acids. V gave up 3 bases and J gave up 2 bases, with 5 bases separating them. The DNA of the CDR3 is TGTGCCAGCAGTTTCAGGACCAAAAACATTCAGTACTTC. Amino acids: CASSFRTKNIQYF.

The rearrangement uses TRBV29-1 and TRBJ1-1; weak D call: TRBD1 (5 bases). The length of the CDR3 is 11 residues. Trimming left V 4 bases short and J 7 bases short, with 10 bases between. The germline V gene has CDR1 SQVTM and CDR2 ANQGSEA. Here the CDR3 reads CSVVVQVEAFF. CDR3 nucleotides: TGCAGCGTTGTAGTACAGGTTGAAGCTTTCTTT.

The gene calls are TRBV4-1 and TRBJ1-5; tentatively, D is TRBD1 (5 bases). The CDR3 is 13 residues long. V lost 3 bases and J 8 bases, leaving 11 bases between the germline ends. Germline V CDR1 and CDR2: MGHRA, YSYEKL. CDR3 bases: TGCGCCAGCAGCCAGGGGGGGTTAGAGCCCCAGCATTTT. It translates to CASSQGGLEPQHF.

This clone was counted a single time. V gene TRBV29-1 combines with J gene TRBJ1-2, with 8 bases matching TRBD1. Germline V gene lookup returns CDR1 SQVTM and CDR2 ANQGSEA. There are 14 residues in the CDR3. V lost 4 bases, J lost 4 bases, and 8 bases stayed unmatched. The CDR3 DNA reads TGCAGCGTTGTGACGCAGGGGGCCGCCTATGGCTACACCTTC. Translated: CSVVTQGAAYGYTF. The variable domain in full, with the rest retrieved from reference TRBV29-1 and TRBJ1-2, is SAVISQKPSRDICQRGTSLTIQCQVDSQVTMMFWYRQQPGQSLTLIATANQGSEATYESGFVIDKFPISRPNLTFSTLTVSNMSPEDSSIYLCSVVTQGAAYGYTFGSGTRLTVV.

This clone was seen only once. The chain links TRBV6-6 to TRBJ2-3, with TRBD2 as a possible D gene (6 bases). The CDR3 length is 13 residues. V dropped 6 bases and J dropped 6 bases, with 13 bases sitting between them. The germline CDR1 and CDR2 sequences are MNHNY and SVGAGI (reference sequence). CDR3 region: CASRPGTVDTQYF. Here the CDR3 DNA reads TGTGCCAGCAGACCCGGGACTGTGGATACGCAGTATTTT.

The chain has TRBV7-9 and TRBJ2-7, with D perhaps TRBD1 (6 bases). V was trimmed by 2 bases and J by 6 bases, leaving 11 bases between them. CDR1 and CDR2 from the germline V gene are SEHNR and FQNEAQ (reference sequence). The CDR3 is 13 amino acids. CDR3 protein: CASSLMTGSEQYF. The CDR3 DNA sequence: TGTGCCAGCAGCTTAATGACAGGATCCGAGCAGTACTTC.

The V and J genes are TRBV14 and TRBJ2-5; D may be TRBD1 (5 bases). Germline V gene sequence: CDR1 SGHDN, CDR2 FVKESK. V gave up 4 bases and J gave up 2 bases, with 11 bases separating them. The CDR3 is made up of 14 amino acids. CDR3 protein: CASSPMTVQETQYF. The CDR3 bases are TGTGCCAGCAGCCCCATGACAGTTCAAGAGACCCAGTACTTC.

This sequence joins TRBV5-1 and TRBJ1-1, with D possibly TRBD1 on 6 matching bases. Trimming pared 4 bases from V and 2 bases from J, leaving 18 bases between. The CDR3 loop spans 16 amino acids. The germline V gene has CDR1 SGHRS and CDR2 YFSETQ. The CDR3 DNA reads TGCGCCAGCAGCCCCGGACAGATACAAGCAAACACTGAAGCTTTCTTT. This translates into CASSPGQIQANTEAFF.

This clone was counted between two and nine times. The CDR3 sequence: CASSPPTVDTQYF. The CDR3 bases are TGTGCCAGCTCACCGCCGACTGTAGATACGCAGTATTTT. V usage is TRBV18 and J usage is TRBJ2-3; D is unresolved. CDR1 KGHSH and CDR2 LQKENI come from the germline V gene. V was clipped by 3 bases and J by 5 bases, with 9 bases between them. This CDR3 has 13 residues.

The chain recombines TRBV5-1 with TRBJ2-5, with TRBD2 matching over 11 bases. The CDR3 is 17 residues long. The germline V gene encodes CDR1 SGHRS and CDR2 YFSETQ. J lost 4 bases, V lost 2 bases, and 10 bases had no gene match. In DNA form, the CDR3 reads TGCGCCAGCAGCTTCCGAGGTAGCGGGGGGGCAGGAGAGACCCAGTACTTC. This encodes CASSFRGSGGAGETQYF.

The rearrangement uses TRBV19 and TRBJ1-1, with 7 bases aligning to TRBD1. CDR1 and CDR2 from the germline V gene are LNHDA and SQIVND (reference sequence). V lost 2 bases, J lost 0 bases, and 6 bases stayed unmatched. This CDR3 has 16 residues. CDR3 amino acids: CASSIRRGRMNTEAFF. CDR3 DNA: TGTGCCAGTAGTATACGCAGGGGGAGGATGAACACTGAAGCTTTCTTT.

The gene calls are TRBV20-1 and TRBJ2-5, with 7 bases identical to TRBD2. The CDR3 covers 11 residues. Germline values: CDR1 DFQATT, CDR2 SNEGSKA (reference sequence). The V gene end was trimmed by 6 bases and the J gene end by 3 bases; junction bases not matched to a gene: 1. CDR3 nucleotide sequence: TGCAGTGCCAGCGGGGAAGAGACCCAGTACTTC. It yields the protein CSASGEETQYF.